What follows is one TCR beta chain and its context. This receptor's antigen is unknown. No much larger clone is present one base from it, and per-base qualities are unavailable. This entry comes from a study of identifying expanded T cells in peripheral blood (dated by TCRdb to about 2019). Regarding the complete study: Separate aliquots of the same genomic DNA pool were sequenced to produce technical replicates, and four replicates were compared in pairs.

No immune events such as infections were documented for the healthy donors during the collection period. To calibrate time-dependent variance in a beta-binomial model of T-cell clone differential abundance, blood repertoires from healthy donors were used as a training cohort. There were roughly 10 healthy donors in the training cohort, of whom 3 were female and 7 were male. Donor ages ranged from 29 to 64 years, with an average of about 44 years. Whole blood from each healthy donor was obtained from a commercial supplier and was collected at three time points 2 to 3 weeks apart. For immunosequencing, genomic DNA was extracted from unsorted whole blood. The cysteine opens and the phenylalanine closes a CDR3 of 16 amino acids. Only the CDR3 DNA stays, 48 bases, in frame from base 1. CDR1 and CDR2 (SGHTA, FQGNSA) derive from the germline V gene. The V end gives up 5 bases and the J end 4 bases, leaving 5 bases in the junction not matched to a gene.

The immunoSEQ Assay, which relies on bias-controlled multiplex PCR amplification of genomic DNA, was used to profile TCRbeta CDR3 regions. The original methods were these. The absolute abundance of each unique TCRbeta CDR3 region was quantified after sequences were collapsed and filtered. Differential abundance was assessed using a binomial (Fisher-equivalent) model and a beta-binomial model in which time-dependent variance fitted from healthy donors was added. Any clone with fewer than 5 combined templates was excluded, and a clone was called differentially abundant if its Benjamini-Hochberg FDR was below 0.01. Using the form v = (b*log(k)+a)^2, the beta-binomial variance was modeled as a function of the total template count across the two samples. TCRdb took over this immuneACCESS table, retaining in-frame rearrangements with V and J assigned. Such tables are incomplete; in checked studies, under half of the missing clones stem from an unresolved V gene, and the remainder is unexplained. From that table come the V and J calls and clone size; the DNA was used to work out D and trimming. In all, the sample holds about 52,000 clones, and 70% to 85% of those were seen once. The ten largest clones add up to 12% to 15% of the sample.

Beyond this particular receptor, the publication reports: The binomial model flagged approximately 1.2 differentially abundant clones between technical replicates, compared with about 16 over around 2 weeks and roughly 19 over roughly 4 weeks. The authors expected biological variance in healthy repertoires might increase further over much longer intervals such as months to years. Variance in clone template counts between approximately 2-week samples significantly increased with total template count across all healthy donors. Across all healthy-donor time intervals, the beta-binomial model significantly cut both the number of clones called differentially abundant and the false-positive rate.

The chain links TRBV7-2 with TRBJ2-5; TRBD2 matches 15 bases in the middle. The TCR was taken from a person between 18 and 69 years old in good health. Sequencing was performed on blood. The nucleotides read TGTGCCAGCAGCCGCGGACTAGCGGGAGGGCGAGAGACCCAGTACTTC. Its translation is CASSRGLAGGRETQYF.